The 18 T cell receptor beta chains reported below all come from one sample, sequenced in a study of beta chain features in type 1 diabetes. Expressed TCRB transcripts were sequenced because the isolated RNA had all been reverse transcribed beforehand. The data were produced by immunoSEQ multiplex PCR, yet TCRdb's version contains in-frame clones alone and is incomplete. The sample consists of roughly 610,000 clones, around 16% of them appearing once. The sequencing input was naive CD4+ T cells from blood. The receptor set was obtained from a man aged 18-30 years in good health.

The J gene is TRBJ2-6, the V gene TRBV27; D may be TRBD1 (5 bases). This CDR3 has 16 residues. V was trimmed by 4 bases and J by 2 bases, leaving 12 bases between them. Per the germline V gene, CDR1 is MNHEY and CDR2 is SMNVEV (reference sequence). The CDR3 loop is CASSSLRGAGANVLTF. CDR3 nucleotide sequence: TGTGCCAGCAGTTCGTTAAGGGGTGCTGGGGCCAACGTCCTGACTTTC.

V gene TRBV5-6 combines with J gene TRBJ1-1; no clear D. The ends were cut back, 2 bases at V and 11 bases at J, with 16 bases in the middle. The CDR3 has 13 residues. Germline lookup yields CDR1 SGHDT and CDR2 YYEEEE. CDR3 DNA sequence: TGTGCCAGCAGCTTCAGTAGGGTCGGTTCGGCTTTCTTT. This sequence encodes CASSFSRVGSAFF. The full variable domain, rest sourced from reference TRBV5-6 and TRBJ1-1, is DAGVTQSPTHLIKTRGQQVTLRCSPKSGHDTVSWYQQALGQGPQFIFQYYEEEERQRGNFPDRFSGHQFPNYSSELNVNALLLGDSALYLCASSFSRVGSAFFGQGTRLTVV.

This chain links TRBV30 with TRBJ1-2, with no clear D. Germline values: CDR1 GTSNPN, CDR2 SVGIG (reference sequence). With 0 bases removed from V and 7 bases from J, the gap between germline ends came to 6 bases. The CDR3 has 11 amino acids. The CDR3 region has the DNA TGTGCCTGGAGTGTACGAGGTGGCTACACCTTC. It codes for CAWSVRGGYTF.

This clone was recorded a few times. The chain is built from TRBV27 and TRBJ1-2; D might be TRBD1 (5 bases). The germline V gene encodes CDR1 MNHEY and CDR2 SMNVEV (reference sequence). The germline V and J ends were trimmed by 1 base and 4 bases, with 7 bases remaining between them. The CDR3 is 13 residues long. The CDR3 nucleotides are TGTGCCAGCAGTTTATGGGGGGGCTATGGCTACACCTTC. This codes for CASSLWGGYGYTF.

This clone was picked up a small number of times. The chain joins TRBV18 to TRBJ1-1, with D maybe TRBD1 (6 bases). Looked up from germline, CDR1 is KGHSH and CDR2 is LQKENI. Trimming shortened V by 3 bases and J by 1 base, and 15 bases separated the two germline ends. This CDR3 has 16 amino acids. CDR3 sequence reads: CASSPLQGRWNTEAFF. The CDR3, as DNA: TGTGCCAGCTCACCTTTACAGGGCCGATGGAACACTGAAGCTTTCTTT.

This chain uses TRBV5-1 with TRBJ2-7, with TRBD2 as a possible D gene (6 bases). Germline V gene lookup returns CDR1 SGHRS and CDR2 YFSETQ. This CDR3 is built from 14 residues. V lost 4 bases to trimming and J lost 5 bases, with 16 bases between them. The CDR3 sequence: CASSPGGRLNEQYF. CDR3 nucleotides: TGCGCCAGCAGCCCCGGAGGGCGTCTCAACGAGCAGTACTTC.

The CDR3 loop is CASSGGLARETQYF. CDR3 DNA sequence: TGCGCCAGCAGCGGCGGACTAGCGAGGGAGACCCAGTACTTC. The chain links TRBV5-1 to TRBJ2-5; 9 bases agree with TRBD2. The germline CDR1 and CDR2 sequences are SGHRS and YFSETQ. This CDR3 is 14 amino acids long. Trimming cost V 4 bases and J 5 bases; bases outside gene matches: 6.

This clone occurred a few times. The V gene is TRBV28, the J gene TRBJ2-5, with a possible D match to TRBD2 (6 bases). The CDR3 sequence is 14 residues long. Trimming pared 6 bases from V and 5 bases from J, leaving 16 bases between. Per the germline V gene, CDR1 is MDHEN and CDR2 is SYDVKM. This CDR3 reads CASSRRAGPETQYF. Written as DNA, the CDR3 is TGTGCCAGCAGCCGCCGCGCGGGGCCGGAGACCCAGTACTTC.

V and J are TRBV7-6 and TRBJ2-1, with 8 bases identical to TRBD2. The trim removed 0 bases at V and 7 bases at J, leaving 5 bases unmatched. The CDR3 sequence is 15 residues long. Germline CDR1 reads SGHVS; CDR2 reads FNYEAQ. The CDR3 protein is CASSLASGMTNEQFF. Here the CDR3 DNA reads TGTGCCAGCAGCTTAGCTAGCGGGATGACTAATGAGCAGTTCTTC.

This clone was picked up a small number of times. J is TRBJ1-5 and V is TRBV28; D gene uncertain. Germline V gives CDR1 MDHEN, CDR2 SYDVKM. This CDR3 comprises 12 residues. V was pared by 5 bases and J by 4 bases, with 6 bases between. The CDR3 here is CASSVRNQPQHF. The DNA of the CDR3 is TGTGCCAGCAGTGTCCGAAATCAGCCCCAGCATTTT.

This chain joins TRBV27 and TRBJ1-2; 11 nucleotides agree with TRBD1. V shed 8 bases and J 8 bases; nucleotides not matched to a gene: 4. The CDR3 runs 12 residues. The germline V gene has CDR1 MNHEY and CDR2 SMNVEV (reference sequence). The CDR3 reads CASGQGAGGYTF. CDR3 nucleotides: TGTGCCAGCGGACAGGGGGCAGGAGGCTACACCTTC.

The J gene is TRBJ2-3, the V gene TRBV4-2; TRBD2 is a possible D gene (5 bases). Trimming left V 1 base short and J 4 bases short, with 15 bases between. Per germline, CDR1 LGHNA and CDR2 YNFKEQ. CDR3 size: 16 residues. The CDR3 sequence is CASSQGQRHLSDTQYF. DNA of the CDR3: TGTGCCAGCAGCCAAGGGCAGCGGCATCTCTCAGATACGCAGTATTTT.

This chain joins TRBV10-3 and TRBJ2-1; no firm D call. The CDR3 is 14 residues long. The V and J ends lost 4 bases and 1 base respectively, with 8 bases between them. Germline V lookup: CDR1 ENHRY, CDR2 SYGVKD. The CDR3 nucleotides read TGTGCCATCAGTGCGGTGGGTTCCTACAATGAGCAGTTCTTC. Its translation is CAISAVGSYNEQFF.

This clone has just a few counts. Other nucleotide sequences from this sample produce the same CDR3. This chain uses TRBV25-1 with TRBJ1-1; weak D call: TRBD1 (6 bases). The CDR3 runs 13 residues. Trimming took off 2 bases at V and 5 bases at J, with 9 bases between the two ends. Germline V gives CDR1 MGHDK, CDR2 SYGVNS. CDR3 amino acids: CASSEGGRTEAFF. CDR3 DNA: TGTGCCAGCAGTGAAGGGGGCAGGACTGAAGCTTTCTTT.

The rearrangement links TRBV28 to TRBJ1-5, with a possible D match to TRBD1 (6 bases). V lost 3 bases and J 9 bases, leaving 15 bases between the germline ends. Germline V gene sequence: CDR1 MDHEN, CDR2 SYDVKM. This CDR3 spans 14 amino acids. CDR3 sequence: CASSFEARGRPQHF. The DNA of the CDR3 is TGTGCCAGCAGTTTCGAGGCCAGGGGAAGGCCCCAGCATTTT.

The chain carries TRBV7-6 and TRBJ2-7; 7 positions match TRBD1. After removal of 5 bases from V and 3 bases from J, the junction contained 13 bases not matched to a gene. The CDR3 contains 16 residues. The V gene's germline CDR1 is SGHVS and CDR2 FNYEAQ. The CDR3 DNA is TGTGCCAGCAGCCCACGTTGGAGACAGGGATTCTACGAGCAGTACTTC. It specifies CASSPRWRQGFYEQYF.

The CDR3 loop reads CASSLGADNQPQHF. The CDR3 DNA reads as TGTGCCAGCAGCTTAGGCGCGGACAATCAGCCCCAGCATTTT. This sequence joins TRBV7-9 and TRBJ1-5; no reliable D call. Germline V lookup: CDR1 SEHNR, CDR2 FQNEAQ (reference sequence). The CDR3 totals 14 residues. V lost 1 base to trimming and J lost 3 bases, with 7 bases between them.

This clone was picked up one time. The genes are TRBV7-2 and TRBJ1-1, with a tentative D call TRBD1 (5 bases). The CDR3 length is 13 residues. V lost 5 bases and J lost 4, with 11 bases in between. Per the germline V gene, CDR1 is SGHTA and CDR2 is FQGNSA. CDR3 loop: CASSPGTPTEAFF. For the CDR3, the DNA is TGTGCCAGCAGCCCCGGGACTCCCACTGAAGCTTTCTTT.